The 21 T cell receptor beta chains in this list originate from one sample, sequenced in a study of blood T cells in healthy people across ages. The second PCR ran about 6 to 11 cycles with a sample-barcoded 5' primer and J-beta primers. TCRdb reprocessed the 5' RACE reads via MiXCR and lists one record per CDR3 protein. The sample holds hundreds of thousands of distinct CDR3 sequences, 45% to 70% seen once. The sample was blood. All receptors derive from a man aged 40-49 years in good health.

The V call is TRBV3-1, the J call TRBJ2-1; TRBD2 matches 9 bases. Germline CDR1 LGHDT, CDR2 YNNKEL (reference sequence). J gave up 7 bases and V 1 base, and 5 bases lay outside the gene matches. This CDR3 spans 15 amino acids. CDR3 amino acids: CASSQGGLAGNEQFF. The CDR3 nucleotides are TGTGCCAGCAGCCAAGGAGGGCTAGCGGGGAATGAGCAGTTCTTC.

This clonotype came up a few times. The CDR3 sequence is CASSANAPGAGANVLTF. In DNA form, the CDR3 reads TGTGCCAGCAGTGCCAACGCCCCAGGGGCTGGGGCCAACGTCCTGACTTTC. V is TRBV6-1 and J is TRBJ2-6; tentatively, D is TRBD1 (6 bases). The CDR3 length is 17 residues. Germline V gives CDR1 MNHNS, CDR2 SASEGT. Trimming pared 4 bases from V and 2 bases from J, leaving 15 bases between.

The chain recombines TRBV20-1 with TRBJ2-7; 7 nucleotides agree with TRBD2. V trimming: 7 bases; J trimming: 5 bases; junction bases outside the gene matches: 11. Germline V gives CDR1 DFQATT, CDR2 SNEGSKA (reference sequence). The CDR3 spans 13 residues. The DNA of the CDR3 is TGCAGTGTAAGGGGAGGGGTTAGCGACGAGCAGTACTTC. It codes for CSVRGGVSDEQYF.

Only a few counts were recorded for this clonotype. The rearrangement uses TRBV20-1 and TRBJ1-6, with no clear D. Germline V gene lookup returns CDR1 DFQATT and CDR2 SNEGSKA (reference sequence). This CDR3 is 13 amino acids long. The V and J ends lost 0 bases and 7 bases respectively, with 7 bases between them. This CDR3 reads CSARDSNNSPLHF. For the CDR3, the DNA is TGCAGTGCTAGAGACAGTAACAATTCACCCCTCCACTTT.

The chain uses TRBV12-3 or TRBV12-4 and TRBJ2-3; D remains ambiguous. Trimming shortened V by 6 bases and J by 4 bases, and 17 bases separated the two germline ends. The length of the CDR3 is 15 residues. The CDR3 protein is CASRWTRRRADTQYF. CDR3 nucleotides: TGTGCCAGCAGGTGGACGAGACGGCGCGCAGATACGCAGTATTTT.

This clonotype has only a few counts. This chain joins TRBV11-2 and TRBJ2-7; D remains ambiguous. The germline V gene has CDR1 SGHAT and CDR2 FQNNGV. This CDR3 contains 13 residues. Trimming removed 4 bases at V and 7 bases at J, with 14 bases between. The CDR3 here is CASSSNLVDEQYF. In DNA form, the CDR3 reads TGTGCCAGCAGCTCTAATCTTGTCGATGAGCAGTACTTC. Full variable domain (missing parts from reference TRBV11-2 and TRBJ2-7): EAGVAQSPRYKIIEKRQSVAFWCNPISGHATLYWYQQILGQGPKLLIQFQNNGVVDDSQLPKDRFSAERLKGVDSTLKIQPAKLEDSAVYLCASSSNLVDEQYFGPGTRLTVT.

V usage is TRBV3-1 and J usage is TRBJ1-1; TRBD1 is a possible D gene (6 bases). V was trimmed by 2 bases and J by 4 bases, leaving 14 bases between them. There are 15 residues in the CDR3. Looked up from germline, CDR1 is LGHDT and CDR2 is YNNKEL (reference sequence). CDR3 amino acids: CASSQTGSEGTEAFF. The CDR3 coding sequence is TGTGCCAGCAGCCAAACAGGGTCTGAGGGCACTGAAGCTTTCTTT.

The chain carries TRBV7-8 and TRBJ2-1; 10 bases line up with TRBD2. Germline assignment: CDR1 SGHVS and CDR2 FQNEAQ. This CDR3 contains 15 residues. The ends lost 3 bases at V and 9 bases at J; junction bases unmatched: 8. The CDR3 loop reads CASSFRSGGGGEQFF. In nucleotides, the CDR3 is TGTGCCAGCAGCTTCCGGAGCGGGGGGGGCGGTGAGCAGTTCTTC. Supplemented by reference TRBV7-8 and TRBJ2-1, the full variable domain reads GAGVSQSPRYKVAKRGQDVALRCDPISGHVSLFWYQQALGQGPEFLTYFQNEAQLDKSGLPSDRFFAERPEGSVSTLKIQRTQQEDSAVYLCASSFRSGGGGEQFFGPGTRLTVL.

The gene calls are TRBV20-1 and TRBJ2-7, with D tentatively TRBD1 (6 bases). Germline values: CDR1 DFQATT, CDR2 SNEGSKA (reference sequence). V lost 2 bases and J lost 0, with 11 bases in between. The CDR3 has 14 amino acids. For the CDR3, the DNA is TGCAGTGCTAGATCGGGACAAGTCTCCTACGAGCAGTACTTC. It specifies CSARSGQVSYEQYF.

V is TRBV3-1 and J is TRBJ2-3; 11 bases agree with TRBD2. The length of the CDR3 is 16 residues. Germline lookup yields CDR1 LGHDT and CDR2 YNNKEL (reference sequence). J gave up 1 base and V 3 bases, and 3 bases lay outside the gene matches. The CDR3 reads CASSHLGLAGTDTQYF. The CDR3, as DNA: TGTGCCAGCAGCCATCTGGGACTAGCGGGCACAGATACGCAGTATTTT.

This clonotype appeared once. The CDR3 DNA is TGCAGCGTACGGGGGACTGGGGCCAACGTCCTGACTTTC. Its translation is CSVRGTGANVLTF. The rearrangement joins TRBV29-1 to TRBJ2-6, with D possibly TRBD2 on 6 matching bases. The CDR3 has 13 residues. Germline V gene data show CDR1 as SQVTM and CDR2 as ANQGSEA. V was cut by 6 bases and J by 2 bases, with 8 bases left in between.

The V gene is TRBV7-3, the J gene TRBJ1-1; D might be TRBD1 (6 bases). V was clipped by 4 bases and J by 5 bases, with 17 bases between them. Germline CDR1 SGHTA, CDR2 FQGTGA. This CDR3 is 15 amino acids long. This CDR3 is CASSSSGGARTEAFF. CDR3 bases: TGTGCCAGCAGCTCATCGGGGGGGGCGAGGACTGAAGCTTTCTTT.

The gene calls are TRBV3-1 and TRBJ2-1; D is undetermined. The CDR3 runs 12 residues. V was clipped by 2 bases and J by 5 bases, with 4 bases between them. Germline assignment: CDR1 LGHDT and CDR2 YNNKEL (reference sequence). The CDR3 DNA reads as TGTGCCAGCAGCCAAAGCAACAATGAGCAGTTCTTC. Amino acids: CASSQSNNEQFF.

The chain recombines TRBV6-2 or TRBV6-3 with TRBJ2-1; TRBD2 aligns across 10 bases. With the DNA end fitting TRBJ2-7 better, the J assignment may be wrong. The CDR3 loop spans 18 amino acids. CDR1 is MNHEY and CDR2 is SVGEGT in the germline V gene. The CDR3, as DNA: TGTGCCAGCAGTTACGTACTAGCGGGAAGAAGCTCCTACAATGAGCAGTACTTC. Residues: CASSYVLAGRSSYNEQYF.

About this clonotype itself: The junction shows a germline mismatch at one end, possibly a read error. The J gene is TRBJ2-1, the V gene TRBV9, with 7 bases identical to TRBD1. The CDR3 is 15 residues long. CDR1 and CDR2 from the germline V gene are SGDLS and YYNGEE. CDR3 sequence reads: CAGSVGDSTYNEQFF. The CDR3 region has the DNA TGTGCCGGCAGCGTTGGGGACAGCACCTACAATGAGCAGTTCTTC.

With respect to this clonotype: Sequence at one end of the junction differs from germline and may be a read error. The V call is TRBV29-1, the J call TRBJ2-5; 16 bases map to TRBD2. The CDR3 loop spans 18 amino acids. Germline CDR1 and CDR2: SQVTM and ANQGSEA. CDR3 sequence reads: CSVDSGLAGGRSGETQYF. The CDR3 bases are TGTAGCGTTGATTCGGGACTAGCGGGAGGGCGCTCCGGGGAGACCCAGTACTTC.

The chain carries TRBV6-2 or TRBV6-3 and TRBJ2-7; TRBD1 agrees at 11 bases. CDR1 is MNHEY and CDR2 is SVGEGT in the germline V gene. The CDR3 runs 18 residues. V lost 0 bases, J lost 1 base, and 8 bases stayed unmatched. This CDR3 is CASSYSFYRDRGSYEQYF. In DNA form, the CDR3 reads TGTGCCAGCAGTTACTCCTTCTACCGGGACAGGGGGTCCTACGAGCAGTACTTC.

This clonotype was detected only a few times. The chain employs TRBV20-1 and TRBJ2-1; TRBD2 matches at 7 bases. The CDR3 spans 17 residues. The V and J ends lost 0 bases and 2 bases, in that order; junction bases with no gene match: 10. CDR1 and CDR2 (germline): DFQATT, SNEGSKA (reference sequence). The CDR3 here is CSARDIIGAGPYNEQFF. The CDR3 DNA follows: TGCAGTGCTAGAGACATTATAGGAGCGGGACCCTACAATGAGCAGTTCTTC.

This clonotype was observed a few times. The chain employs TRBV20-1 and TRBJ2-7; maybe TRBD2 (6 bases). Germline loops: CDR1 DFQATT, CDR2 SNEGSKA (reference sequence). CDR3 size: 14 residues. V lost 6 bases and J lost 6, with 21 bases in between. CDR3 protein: CSAKRDSAWGEQYF. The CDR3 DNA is TGCAGTGCAAAACGGGACTCCGCCTGGGGCGAGCAGTACTTC.

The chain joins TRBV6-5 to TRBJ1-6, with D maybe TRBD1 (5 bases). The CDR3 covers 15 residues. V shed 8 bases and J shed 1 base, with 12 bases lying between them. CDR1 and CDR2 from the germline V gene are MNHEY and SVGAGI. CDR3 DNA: TGTGCCAGCCAGGGCGCGGCGTCCTATAATTCACCCCTCCACTTT. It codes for CASQGAASYNSPLHF.

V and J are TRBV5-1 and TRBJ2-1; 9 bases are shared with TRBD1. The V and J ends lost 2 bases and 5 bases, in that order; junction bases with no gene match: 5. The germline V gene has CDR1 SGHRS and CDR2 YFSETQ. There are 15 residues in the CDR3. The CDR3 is CASSLGTGLDNEQFF. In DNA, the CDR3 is TGCGCCAGCAGCTTAGGGACAGGGCTCGACAATGAGCAGTTCTTC.